The present TCR beta chain was sequenced within a study of cytomegalovirus exposure and HLA in healthy donors. Researchers ran the PCR with 60 Vbeta and 13 Jbeta primers. Assay: immunoSEQ multiplex PCR; the TCRdb copy retains only in-frame clones and omits some. The repertoire holds some 130,000 clones, with around 81% as singletons. The trim removed 5 bases at V and 3 bases at J, leaving 6 bases unmatched. Germline loops: CDR1 SGHVS, CDR2 FQNEAQ. This CDR3 region has 16 residues. The sequence derives from a woman in her 50s in good health and CMV-seronegative. Sequencing input: PBMCs. V usage is TRBV7-8 and J usage is TRBJ2-3; 12 positions match TRBD2. CDR3 sequence: CASSLPGLAGTDTQYF. CDR3 DNA sequence: TGTGCCAGCAGCCTGCCCGGACTAGCGGGAACAGATACGCAGTATTTT.